A selection of T cell receptor beta chains follows, all from one sample in a study of beta chain features in type 1 diabetes. Sequencing was performed with immunoSEQ multiplex PCR; in TCRdb, only in-frame clones are kept and a portion is missing. The sample contains hundreds of thousands of clones, about an eighth of which appear only once. Sequences were obtained from naive CD4+ T cells from blood. The source is a man between 18 and 35 years old with type 1 diabetes. The CDR3 runs from the conserved cysteine through the conserved F or W. The order of the fields is clone size, J gene, V gene, D gene, CDR3 protein, CDR3 DNA. The D gene is left open where the match is weak. Only some rows state a clone size, as once, few, many or a class for expanded clones.

NA | TRBJ2-5 | TRBV7-7 | TRBD1 | CASSPVQGQGRETQYF | TGTGCTAGCAGCCCAGTGCAGGGACAGGGGCGAGAGACCCAGTACTTC
few | TRBJ2-5 | TRBV11-2 | NA | CASSLDLAAGQETQYF | TGTGCCAGCAGCTTAGATCTAGCTGCCGGTCAAGAGACCCAGTACTTC
NA | TRBJ1-2 | TRBV18 | NA | CASSPPEGRVDGYTF | TGTGCCAGCTCACCACCGGAGGGCAGGGTTGATGGCTACACCTTC
NA | TRBJ1-6 | TRBV6-5 | NA | CASSVGRDSPLHF | TGTGCCAGCAGCGTGGGGCGGGATTCACCCCTCCACTTT
NA | TRBJ1-2 | TRBV4-3 | TRBD1 | CASSQDLVGQPLNYGYTF | TGCGCCAGCAGCCAAGATCTCGTGGGACAGCCGTTAAACTATGGCTACACCTTC
NA | TRBJ2-5 | TRBV5-1 | NA | CASSQEPGDETQYF | TGCGCCAGCAGCCAAGAACCTGGGGACGAGACCCAGTACTTC
NA | TRBJ1-2 | TRBV9 | NA | CASSVVGSSLEGYTF | TGTGCCAGCAGCGTAGTTGGCAGCTCCTTGGAAGGCTACACCTTC
few | TRBJ2-6 | TRBV13 | TRBD1 | CASSWTTGSTSGANVLTF | TGTGCCAGCAGCTGGACGACAGGGTCAACATCTGGGGCCAACGTCCTGACTTTC
NA | TRBJ2-3 | TRBV7-9 | NA | CASSPLTEPDTQYF | TGTGCCAGCAGTCCTCTGACAGAACCAGATACGCAGTATTTT
NA | TRBJ1-1 | TRBV11-1 | NA | CASSQRDGRRTEAFF | TGTGCCAGCAGCCAAAGAGATGGCCGACGCACTGAAGCTTTCTTT
few | TRBJ2-5 | TRBV15 | NA | CATSRVGSGSETQYF | TGTGCCACCAGCAGAGTAGGGAGTGGGTCGGAGACCCAGTACTTC
few | TRBJ2-1 | TRBV29-1 | NA | CSVAGATRGYNEQFF | TGCAGCGTTGCGGGTGCTACCCGTGGGTACAATGAGCAGTTCTTC
NA | TRBJ1-2 | TRBV28 | NA | CASSLSAGPSGYTF | TGTGCCAGCAGTTTAAGTGCAGGTCCGTCGGGCTACACCTTC
NA | TRBJ2-7 | TRBV30 | TRBD2 | CAWSTSGKPYEQYF | TGTGCCTGGAGTACTAGCGGTAAACCCTACGAGCAGTACTTC
NA | TRBJ1-2 | TRBV2 | NA | CASSFHKTNYGYTF | TGTGCCAGCAGTTTTCACAAGACTAACTATGGCTACACCTTC
few | TRBJ1-4 | TRBV30 | NA | CAWTRTATNEKLFF | TGTGCCTGGACCAGGACAGCAACTAATGAAAAACTGTTTTTT
NA | TRBJ1-5 | TRBV6-1 | NA | CASSENLNQPQHF | TGTGCCAGCAGTGAAAACCTCAATCAGCCCCAGCATTTT
few | TRBJ2-7 | TRBV2 | NA | CASSIQGAGEQYF | TGTGCCAGCAGTATACAGGGAGCGGGCGAGCAGTACTTC
NA | TRBJ2-1 | TRBV7-2 | TRBD2 | CASKPRLAGSYEQFF | TGTGCCAGCAAACCAAGACTAGCGGGAAGCTATGAGCAGTTCTTC
NA | TRBJ1-2 | TRBV30 | NA | CARYRVNYGYTF | TGTGCCCGATACAGGGTTAACTATGGCTACACCTTC
NA | TRBJ2-3 | TRBV7-2 | TRBD2 | CASSPRLAGPDTQYF | TGTGCCAGCAGCCCGAGACTAGCGGGCCCGGATACGCAGTATTTT
few | TRBJ1-2 | TRBV15 | NA | CATSREGSANYGYTF | TGTGCCACCAGCAGAGAGGGGTCGGCTAACTATGGCTACACCTTC
NA | TRBJ1-2 | TRBV5-1 | NA | CASSPQGNGYTF | TGCGCCAGCAGCCCTCAGGGTAATGGCTACACCTTC
NA | TRBJ2-5 | TRBV7-8 | NA | CASSLGRQETQYF | TGTGCCAGCAGCTTAGGGCGTCAAGAGACCCAGTACTTC
few | TRBJ2-2 | TRBV9 | TRBD1 | CASSGQGATGELFF | TGTGCCAGCAGCGGACAGGGGGCTACCGGGGAGCTGTTTTTT
NA | TRBJ2-7 | TRBV7-2 | TRBD1 | CASRFRQGEGYEQYF | TGTGCCAGCAGATTCCGACAGGGAGAGGGCTACGAGCAGTACTTC
NA | TRBJ2-3 | TRBV7-2 | NA | CASSVGSGTDTQYF | TGTGCCAGCAGCGTGGGCTCGGGCACAGATACGCAGTATTTT
few | TRBJ1-2 | TRBV7-2 | TRBD1 | CASSSYRGGQGKGYTF | TGTGCCAGCAGCTCCTATCGTGGGGGACAGGGGAAAGGCTACACCTTC
few | TRBJ2-7 | TRBV4-1 | NA | CASSLDSSYEQYF | TGCGCCAGCAGCCTTGACAGCTCCTACGAGCAGTACTTC
NA | TRBJ2-1 | TRBV9 | NA | CASSVGSSSYNEQFF | TGTGCCAGCAGCGTAGGGAGCAGCTCCTACAATGAGCAGTTCTTC
NA | TRBJ1-2 | TRBV7-9 | TRBD1 | CAATGGYGYTF | TGTGCCGCTACAGGGGGCTATGGCTACACCTTC
NA | TRBJ1-3 | TRBV12-5 | NA | CASGTRPKSGNTIYF | TGTGCTAGTGGTACCAGACCGAAGTCTGGAAACACCATATATTTT
NA | TRBJ2-3 | TRBV19 | TRBD2 | CASSASGSTDTQYF | TGTGCCAGTAGTGCTAGCGGGAGCACAGATACGCAGTATTTT
once | TRBJ1-1 | TRBV4-3 | NA | CASRRGPGGEAFF | TGCGCCAGCAGGCGTGGACCAGGCGGTGAAGCTTTCTTT
NA | TRBJ2-5 | TRBV28 | NA | CASSSGQETQYF | TGTGCCAGCAGTTCCGGGCAAGAGACCCAGTACTTC
NA | TRBJ1-2 | TRBV6-6 | NA | CASSYDAGLYGYTF | TGTGCCAGCAGTTACGATGCAGGGCTCTATGGCTACACCTTC
NA | TRBJ2-3 | TRBV5-6 | NA | CASSLRRITDTQYF | TGTGCCAGCAGCTTACGAAGAATCACAGATACGCAGTATTTT
NA | TRBJ2-5 | TRBV28 | NA | CASTRPGETQYF | TGTGCCAGTACTAGGCCTGGTGAGACCCAGTACTTC